This T cell receptor (beta chain) derives from a study of T-cell reconstitution after alpha-beta-depleted transplantation in children. Study-wide findings and caveats: T-cell counts and diversity were attributed mostly to newly produced T cells one year after transplant.

TCRbeta library preparation incorporated unique molecular identifiers. MiXCR, run by TCRdb on the PCR reads, gives a single entry per CDR3 protein. This repertoire shows roughly 180,000 distinct CDR3 sequences, approximately 10% found once; its top ten account for around 13%. This clonotype was recorded many times. The target antigen is unknown. The CDR3 consists of 16 residues. The V gene's germline CDR1 is SGHRS and CDR2 YFSETQ. V was pared by 2 bases and J by 5 bases, with 11 bases of the junction left unmatched. This TCR came from a boy between 2 and 10 years old with acute myeloid leukemia, due to receive a stem cell transplant. The V and J genes are TRBV5-1 and TRBJ2-3; 7 nucleotides line up with TRBD2. This specimen consisted of PBMCs, obtained before TCRalphabeta/CD19-depleted stem cell transplant. CDR3 residues: CASSFPAGVVIDTQYF. The CDR3 DNA reads as TGCGCCAGCAGCTTTCCCGCGGGAGTGGTTATAGATACGCAGTATTTT.